This T cell receptor (beta chain) was recovered during a study of spatial heterogeneity in lung cancer. General study findings and limits: How many expanded intratumoral alpha and beta TCRs were present tracked the tumor mutation count, which was a count of nonsynonymous mutations.

Every TCR cDNA molecule bore a unique molecular identifier. TCRdb used MiXCR to reprocess the 5' RACE reads, holding one entry per CDR3 protein. This table holds 25,000 to 30,000 distinct CDR3 sequences, under 8.5% found once. Time point described: sample taken at primary tumor resection. The study sequenced unsorted whole RNA from tumor, nontumor lung or frozen PBMC. The V gene lost 6 bases and the J gene lost 0 bases, with 10 bases spanning the gap. Germline assignment: CDR1 MDHEN and CDR2 SYDVKM. The CDR3 contains 14 residues. This clonotype has just a few counts. The target antigen is unknown. This chain uses TRBV28 with TRBJ2-3; either TRBD1 or TRBD2 may fit D (6 bases each). This clonotype was obtained from a male donor with early-stage non-small cell lung cancer. The sequences come from lung tumor tissue, collected at surgery. The CDR3 nucleotides read TGTGCCAGCAGCGGGGGCATTAGCACAGATACGCAGTATTTT. Translating it yields CASSGGISTDTQYF.